The clone carrying this T cell receptor beta chain showed up just a few times. Its antigen is as yet unknown. The germline CDR1 and CDR2 sequences are GTSNPN and SVGIG (reference sequence). The CDR3 loop spans 12 amino acids. Assay used: immunoSEQ multiplex PCR; TCRdb lists only in-frame clones, some missing. Of over 75,000 clones detected, approximately 81% appear once; the ten largest clones hold 13% to 15%. This specimen comes from a study of PD-L1 blockade in urothelial cancer. Study conclusions and caveats: Prediction of better survival came from below-median pretreatment blood TCR clonality. Durable benefit was linked to greater 3-week expansion of tumor-associated blood clones.

Sample time point: pretreatment peripheral blood. Every patient provided from 1 to 8 samples, collected pretreatment and on-treatment. This receptor was identified in a man in his 60s with urothelial cancer. The source was PBMCs, collected around atezolizumab (anti-PD-L1) treatment. This chain connects TRBV30 to TRBJ1-1; a weak D match, TRBD1 (5 bases). DNA of the CDR3: TGTGCTCTCAATCTTGGAGGGGCTGAAGCTTTCTTT. Translated: CALNLGGAEAFF.